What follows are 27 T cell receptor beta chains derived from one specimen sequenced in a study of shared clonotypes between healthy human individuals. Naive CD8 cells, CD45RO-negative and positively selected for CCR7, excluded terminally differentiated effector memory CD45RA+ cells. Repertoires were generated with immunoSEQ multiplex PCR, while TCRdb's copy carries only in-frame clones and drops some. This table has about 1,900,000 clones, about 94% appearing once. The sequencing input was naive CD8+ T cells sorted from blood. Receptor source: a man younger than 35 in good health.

DNA of the CDR3: TGTGCCAGCACCCCCAGCGTGAACACTGAAGCTTTCTTT. Translation: CASTPSVNTEAFF. The genes are TRBV5-4 and TRBJ1-1, with unresolved D. This CDR3 contains 13 residues. CDR1 SGHNT and CDR2 YYREEE come from the germline V gene (reference sequence). Trimming removed 6 bases from V and 0 bases from J, with 9 bases in between.

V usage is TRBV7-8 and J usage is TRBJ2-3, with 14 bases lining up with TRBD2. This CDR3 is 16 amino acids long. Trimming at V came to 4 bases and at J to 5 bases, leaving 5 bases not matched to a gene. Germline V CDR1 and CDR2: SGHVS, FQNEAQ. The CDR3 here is CASSSSGTSGRDTQYF. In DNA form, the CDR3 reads TGTGCCAGCAGCTCCAGCGGGACTAGCGGGAGAGATACGCAGTATTTT.

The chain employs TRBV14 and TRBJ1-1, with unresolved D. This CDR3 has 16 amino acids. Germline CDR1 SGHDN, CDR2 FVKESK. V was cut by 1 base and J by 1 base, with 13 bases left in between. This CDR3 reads CASSQVYGVANTEAFF. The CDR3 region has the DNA TGTGCCAGCAGCCAAGTCTACGGGGTCGCGAACACTGAAGCTTTCTTT.

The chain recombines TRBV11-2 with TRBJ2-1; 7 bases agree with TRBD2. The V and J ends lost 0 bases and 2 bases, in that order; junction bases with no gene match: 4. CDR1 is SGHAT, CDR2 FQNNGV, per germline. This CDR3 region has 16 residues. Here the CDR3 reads CASSLDRLAAYNEQFF. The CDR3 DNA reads TGTGCCAGCAGCTTAGACAGGCTAGCGGCCTACAATGAGCAGTTCTTC.

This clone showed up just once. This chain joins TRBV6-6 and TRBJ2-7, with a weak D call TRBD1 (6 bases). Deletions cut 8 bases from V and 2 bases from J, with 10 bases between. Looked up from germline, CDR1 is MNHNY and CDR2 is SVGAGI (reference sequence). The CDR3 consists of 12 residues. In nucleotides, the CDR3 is TGTGCCAGCCACAGGGCCCCCTACGAGCAGTACTTC. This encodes CASHRAPYEQYF.

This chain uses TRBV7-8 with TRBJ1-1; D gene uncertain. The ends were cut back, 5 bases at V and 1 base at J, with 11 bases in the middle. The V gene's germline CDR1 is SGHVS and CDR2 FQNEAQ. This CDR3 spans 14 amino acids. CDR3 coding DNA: TGTGCCAGCAGCGAAGGACTGCCGAACACTGAAGCTTTCTTT. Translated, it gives CASSEGLPNTEAFF.

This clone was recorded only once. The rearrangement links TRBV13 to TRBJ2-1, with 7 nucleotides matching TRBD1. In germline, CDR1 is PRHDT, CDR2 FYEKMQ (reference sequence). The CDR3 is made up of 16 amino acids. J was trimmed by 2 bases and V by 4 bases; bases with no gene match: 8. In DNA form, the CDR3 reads TGTGCCAGCAGCTCCGTCCACAGGGGCACCTACAATGAGCAGTTCTTC. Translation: CASSSVHRGTYNEQFF.

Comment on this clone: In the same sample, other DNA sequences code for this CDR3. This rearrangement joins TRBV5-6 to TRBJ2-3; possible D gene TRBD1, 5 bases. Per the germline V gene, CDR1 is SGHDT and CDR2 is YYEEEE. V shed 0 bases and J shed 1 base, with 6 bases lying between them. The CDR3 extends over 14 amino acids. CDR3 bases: TGTGCCAGCAGCTTGGGGGGCGGCACAGATACGCAGTATTTT. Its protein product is CASSLGGGTDTQYF.

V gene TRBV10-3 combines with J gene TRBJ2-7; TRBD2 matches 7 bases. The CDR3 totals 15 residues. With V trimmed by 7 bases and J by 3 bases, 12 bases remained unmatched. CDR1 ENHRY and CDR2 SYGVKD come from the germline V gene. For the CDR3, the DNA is TGTGCCATCATATATAATGCGGGGGTAAACTACGAGCAGTACTTC. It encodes CAIIYNAGVNYEQYF.

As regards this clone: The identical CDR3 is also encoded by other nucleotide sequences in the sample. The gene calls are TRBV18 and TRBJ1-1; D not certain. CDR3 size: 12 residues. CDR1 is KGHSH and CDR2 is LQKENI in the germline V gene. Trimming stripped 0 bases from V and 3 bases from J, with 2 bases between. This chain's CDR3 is CASSPPDTEAFF. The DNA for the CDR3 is TGTGCCAGCTCACCACCTGACACTGAAGCTTTCTTT.

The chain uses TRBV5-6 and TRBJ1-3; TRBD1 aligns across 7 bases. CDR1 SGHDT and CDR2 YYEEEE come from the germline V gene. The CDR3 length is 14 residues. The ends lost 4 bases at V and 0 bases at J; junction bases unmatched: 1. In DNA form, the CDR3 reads TGTGCCAGCAGCGGGGACAGCTCTGGAAACACCATATATTTT. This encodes CASSGDSSGNTIYF.

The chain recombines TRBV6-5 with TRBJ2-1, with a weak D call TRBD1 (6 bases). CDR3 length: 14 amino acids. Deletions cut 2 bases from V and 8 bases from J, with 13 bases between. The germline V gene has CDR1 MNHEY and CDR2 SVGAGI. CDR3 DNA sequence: TGTGCCAGCAGTTACGGGACACTGGGGGATGAGCAGTTCTTC. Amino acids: CASSYGTLGDEQFF.

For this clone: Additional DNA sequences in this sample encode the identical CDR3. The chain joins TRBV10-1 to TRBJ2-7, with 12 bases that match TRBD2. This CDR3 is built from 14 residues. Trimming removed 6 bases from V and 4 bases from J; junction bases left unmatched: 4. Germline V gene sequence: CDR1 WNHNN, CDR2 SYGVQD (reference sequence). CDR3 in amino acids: CASSPGTSGYEQYF. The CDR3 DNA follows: TGCGCCAGCAGCCCCGGGACTAGCGGGTACGAGCAGTACTTC.

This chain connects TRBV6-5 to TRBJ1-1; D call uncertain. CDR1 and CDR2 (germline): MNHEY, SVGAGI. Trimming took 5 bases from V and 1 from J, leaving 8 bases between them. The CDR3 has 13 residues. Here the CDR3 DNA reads TGTGCCAGCAGTGAAGGCCCGAACACTGAAGCTTTCTTT. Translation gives CASSEGPNTEAFF.

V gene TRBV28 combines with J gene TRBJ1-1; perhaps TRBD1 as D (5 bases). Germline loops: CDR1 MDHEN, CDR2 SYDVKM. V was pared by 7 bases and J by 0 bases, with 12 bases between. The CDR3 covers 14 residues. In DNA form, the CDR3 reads TGTGCCAGCACTGTTCAGGGAATGAACACTGAAGCTTTCTTT. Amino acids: CASTVQGMNTEAFF.

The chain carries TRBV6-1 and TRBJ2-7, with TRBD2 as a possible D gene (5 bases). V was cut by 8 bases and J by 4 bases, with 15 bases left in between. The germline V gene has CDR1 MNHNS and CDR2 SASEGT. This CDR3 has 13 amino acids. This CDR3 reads CASHADWEYEQYF. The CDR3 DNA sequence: TGTGCCAGCCATGCTGACTGGGAGTACGAGCAGTACTTC.

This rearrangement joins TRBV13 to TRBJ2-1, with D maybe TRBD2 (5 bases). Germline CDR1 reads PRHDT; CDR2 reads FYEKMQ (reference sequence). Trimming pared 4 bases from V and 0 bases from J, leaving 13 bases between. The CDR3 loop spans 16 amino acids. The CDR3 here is CASSSVLGSSYNEQFF. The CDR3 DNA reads TGTGCCAGCAGCTCGGTTCTGGGGAGCTCCTACAATGAGCAGTTCTTC.

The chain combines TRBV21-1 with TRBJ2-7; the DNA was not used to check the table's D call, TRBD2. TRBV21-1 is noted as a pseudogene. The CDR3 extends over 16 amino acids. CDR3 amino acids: CASSKGGLAGDYEQYF. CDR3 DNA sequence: TGTGCCAGCAGCAAAGGGGGACTAGCGGGAGACTACGAGCAGTACTTC.

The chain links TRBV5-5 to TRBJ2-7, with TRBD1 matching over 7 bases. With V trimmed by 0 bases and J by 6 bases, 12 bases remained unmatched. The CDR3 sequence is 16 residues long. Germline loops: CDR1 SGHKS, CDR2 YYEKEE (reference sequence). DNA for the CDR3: TGTGCCAGCAGCTTGGACAGGGGCCGGCCGTTCAGCGAGCAGTACTTC. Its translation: CASSLDRGRPFSEQYF.

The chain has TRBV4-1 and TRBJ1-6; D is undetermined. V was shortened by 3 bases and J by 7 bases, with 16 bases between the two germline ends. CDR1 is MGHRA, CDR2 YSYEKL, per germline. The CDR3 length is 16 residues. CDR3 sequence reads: CASSHTPQERNSPLHF. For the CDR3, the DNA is TGCGCCAGCAGCCACACTCCCCAGGAGAGAAATTCACCCCTCCACTTT.

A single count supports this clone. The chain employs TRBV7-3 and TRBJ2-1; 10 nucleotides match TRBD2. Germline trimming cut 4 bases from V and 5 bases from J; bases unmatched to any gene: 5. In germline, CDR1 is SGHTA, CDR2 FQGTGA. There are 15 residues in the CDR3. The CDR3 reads CASSWLAGGNNEQFF. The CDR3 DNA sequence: TGTGCCAGCAGCTGGTTAGCGGGGGGAAACAATGAGCAGTTCTTC.

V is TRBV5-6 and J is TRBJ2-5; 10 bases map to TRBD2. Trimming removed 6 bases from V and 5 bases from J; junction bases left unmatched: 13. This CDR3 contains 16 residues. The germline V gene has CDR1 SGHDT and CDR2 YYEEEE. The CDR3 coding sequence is TGTGCCAGCACATGGGCGCTAGCGGGAGTGGCGGAGACCCAGTACTTC. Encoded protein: CASTWALAGVAETQYF.

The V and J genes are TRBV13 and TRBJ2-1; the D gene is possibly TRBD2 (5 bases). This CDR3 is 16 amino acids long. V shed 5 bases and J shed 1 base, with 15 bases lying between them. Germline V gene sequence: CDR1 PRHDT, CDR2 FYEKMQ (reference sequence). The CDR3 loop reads CASSPISGFSYNEQFF. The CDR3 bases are TGTGCCAGCAGCCCTATTTCGGGGTTTTCCTACAATGAGCAGTTCTTC. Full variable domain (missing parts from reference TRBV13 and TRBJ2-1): AAGVIQSPRHLIKEKRETATLKCYPIPRHDTVYWYQQGPGQDPQFLISFYEKMQSDKGSIPDRFSAQQFSDYHSELNMSSLELGDSALYFCASSPISGFSYNEQFFGPGTRLTVL.

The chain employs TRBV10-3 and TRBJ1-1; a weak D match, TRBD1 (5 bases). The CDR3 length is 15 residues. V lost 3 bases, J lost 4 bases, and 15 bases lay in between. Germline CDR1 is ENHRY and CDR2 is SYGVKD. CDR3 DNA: TGTGCCATCAGTGATTCACTCGGGGGAGGCACTGAAGCTTTCTTT. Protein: CAISDSLGGGTEAFF.

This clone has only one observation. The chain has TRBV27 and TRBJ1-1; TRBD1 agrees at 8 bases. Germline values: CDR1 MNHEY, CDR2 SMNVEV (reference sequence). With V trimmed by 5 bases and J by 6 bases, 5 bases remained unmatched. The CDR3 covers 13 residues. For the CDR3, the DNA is TGTGCCAGCAGTCCTGACAGGGGCGCTGAAGCTTTCTTT. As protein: CASSPDRGAEAFF.

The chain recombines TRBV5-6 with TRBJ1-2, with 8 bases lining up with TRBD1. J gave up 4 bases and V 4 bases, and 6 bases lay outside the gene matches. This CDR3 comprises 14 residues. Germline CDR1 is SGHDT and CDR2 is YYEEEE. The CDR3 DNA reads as TGTGCCAGCAGCCCAGGACAGGGACGCTATGGCTACACCTTC. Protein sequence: CASSPGQGRYGYTF.

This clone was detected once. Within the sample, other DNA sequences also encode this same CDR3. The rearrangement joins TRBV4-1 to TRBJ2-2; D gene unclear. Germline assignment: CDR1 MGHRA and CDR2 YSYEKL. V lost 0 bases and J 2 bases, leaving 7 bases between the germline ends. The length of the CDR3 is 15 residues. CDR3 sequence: CASSQERANTGELFF. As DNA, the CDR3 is TGCGCCAGCAGCCAAGAAAGGGCAAACACCGGGGAGCTGTTTTTT.